This is a list of T cell receptor beta chains from one sample in a study of T cells in Graves' hyperthyroidism and ophthalmopathy. TCRdb used MiXCR to reprocess the multiplex PCR reads, holding one entry per CDR3 protein. The data show a few hundred thousand distinct CDR3 sequences, approximately 14% seen once. The specimen sequenced was blood. These receptors were collected from a woman aged 18-35 years with Graves' hyperthyroidism that later progressed to Graves' ophthalmopathy. The CDR3 runs from the conserved cysteine through the conserved F or W. Fields, in order: J gene, CDR3 length, V gene, D gene, clone size, CDR3 protein, CDR3 DNA. The D gene is left open where the match is weak. A clone size is listed for some rows: how often the clone was seen (once, few, many), or a class if it is expanded.

TRBJ2-3	14	TRBV27	-	many	CASSFERRGDTQYF	TGTGCCAGCAGTTTCGAGCGGCGGGGAGATACGCAGTATTTT
TRBJ1-1	15	TRBV28	TRBD1	many	CASSLPGQVRSEAFF	TGTGCCAGCAGTTTACCTGGACAGGTTAGGTCTGAAGCTTTCTTT
TRBJ2-2	14	TRBV18	-	-	CASSPAPTTGELFF	TGTGCCAGCTCACCCGCGCCCACCACCGGGGAGCTGTTTTTT
TRBJ2-3	15	TRBV12-3/TRBV12-4	-	many	CASSLGWELGDTQYF	TGTGCCAGCAGTTTAGGGTGGGAGTTGGGAGATACGCAGTATTTT
TRBJ2-1	15	TRBV7-9	-	many	CASSTLEANYNEQFF	TGTGCCAGCAGCACACTAGAGGCCAACTACAATGAGCAGTTCTTC
TRBJ1-1	15	TRBV7-9	-	few	CASSLEGGRGTEAFF	TGTGCCAGCAGCTTAGAAGGGGGGCGAGGAACTGAAGCTTTCTTT
TRBJ1-5	14	TRBV7-9	TRBD1	many	CASSSQGASQPQHF	TGTGCCAGCAGCTCTCAGGGGGCGAGTCAGCCCCAGCATTTT
TRBJ1-2	13	TRBV20-1	-	many	CSGLTDSGYGYTF	TGCAGTGGTTTGACTGACTCTGGCTATGGCTACACCTTC
TRBJ2-7	15	TRBV15	TRBD1	few	CATSRDGTGSTEQYF	TGTGCCACCAGCAGAGACGGGACAGGGTCCACAGAGCAGTACTTC
TRBJ2-5	15	TRBV6-1	-	-	CASSETVGAPETQYF	TGTGCCAGCAGTGAAACGGTTGGGGCCCCAGAGACCCAGTACTTC
TRBJ2-2	17	TRBV19	TRBD2	few	CASSKRGAGRNTGELFF	TGTGCCAGTAGTAAAAGGGGAGCGGGAAGGAACACCGGGGAGCTGTTTTTT
TRBJ2-2	13	TRBV7-9	-	-	CASSARQAGELFF	TGTGCCAGCAGCGCCCGACAGGCCGGGGAGCTGTTTTTT
TRBJ2-5	14	TRBV5-1	-	-	CASSLSWESPGWDF	TGCGCCAGCAGCCTGTCATGGGAGTCCCCCGGTTGGGACTTC
TRBJ2-5	15	TRBV7-9	-	-	CASSVDPIGMETQYF	TGTGCCAGCAGCGTGGACCCAATCGGGATGGAGACCCAGTACTTC
TRBJ1-3	15	TRBV15	-	-	CATSRDPGSGNTIYF	TGTGCCACCAGCAGAGATCCGGGCTCTGGAAACACCATATATTTT
TRBJ2-3	17	TRBV10-2	TRBD2	-	CASSSTGLAGVTDTQYF	TGCGCCAGCAGTTCTACCGGACTAGCGGGAGTCACAGATACGCAGTATTTT
TRBJ2-1	17	TRBV6-1	TRBD1	few	CASTPRTGRLEVDEQFF	TGTGCCAGCACACCCCGGACAGGACGATTAGAAGTGGATGAGCAGTTCTTC
TRBJ1-5	15	TRBV28	-	many	CASSPSTGHNQPQHF	TGTGCCAGCAGCCCGTCGACAGGACACAATCAGCCCCAGCATTTT
TRBJ1-1	15	TRBV11-2	-	many	CASSLDRGANTEAFF	TGTGCCAGCAGCTTAGATCGGGGGGCTAACACTGAAGCTTTCTTT
TRBJ2-4	15	TRBV4-2	-	-	CASSQEEEGLGIQYF	TGTGCCAGCAGCCAAGAAGAGGAGGGGCTGGGCATTCAGTACTTC
TRBJ1-6	17	TRBV5-8	-	few	CASSLVQPEIYNSPLHF	TGTGCCAGCAGCTTGGTACAGCCGGAGATATATAATTCACCCCTCCACTTT
TRBJ2-7	15	TRBV4-2	-	few	CASSQEGQGTHEQYF	TGTGCCAGCAGCCAAGAGGGTCAGGGTACCCACGAGCAGTACTTC
TRBJ2-1	15	TRBV3-1	TRBD2	few	CASSPLAANPDEQFF	TGTGCCAGCAGCCCCCTAGCGGCTAATCCGGATGAGCAGTTCTTC
TRBJ2-7	15	TRBV4-1	-	few	CASSQEGQGWYEQYF	TGCGCCAGCAGCCAAGAGGGTCAGGGGTGGTACGAGCAGTACTTC
TRBJ2-7	16	TRBV15	TRBD2	many	CATSRGSTSGGGEQYF	TGTGCCACCAGCAGAGGTTCGACTAGCGGGGGGGGAGAGCAGTACTTC
TRBJ1-2	16	TRBV5-1	TRBD1	many	CASSLEGTGGNYGYTF	TGCGCCAGCAGCTTGGAGGGGACAGGGGGCAACTATGGCTACACCTTC
TRBJ2-5	13	TRBV3-1	-	many	CASSQDAGETQYF	TGTGCCAGCAGCCAAGATGCAGGAGAGACCCAGTACTTC
TRBJ2-1	17	TRBV9	TRBD2	-	CASSPLGGWSSYNEQFF	TGTGCCAGCAGCCCCTTGGGAGGGTGGAGCTCCTACAATGAGCAGTTCTTC
TRBJ2-1	18	TRBV24-1	TRBD2	-	CATSDFPLAGDQEIEQFF	TGTGCCACCAGTGATTTCCCCCTAGCGGGAGACCAGGAAATTGAGCAGTTCTTC
TRBJ2-5	14	TRBV20-1	TRBD1	many	CSARDGQGRETQYF	TGCAGTGCTAGAGACGGACAGGGGAGGGAGACCCAGTACTTC
TRBJ2-7	15	TRBV14	-	-	CASSPWAGGPWEQYF	TGTGCCAGCAGCCCCTGGGCAGGTGGCCCTTGGGAGCAGTACTTC
TRBJ2-1	10	TRBV29-1	-	many	CSVGYNEQFF	TGCAGCGTTGGATACAATGAGCAGTTCTTC
TRBJ2-7	14	TRBV6-9	TRBD2	many	CASIEREQTYEQYF	TGTGCCAGCATCGAGCGGGAGCAGACCTACGAGCAGTACTTC
TRBJ2-5	15	TRBV2	TRBD1	many	CASSEARSTGLTQYF	TGTGCCAGCAGTGAAGCCCGCTCGACAGGGCTGACCCAGTACTTC
TRBJ1-1	13	TRBV7-9	-	many	CASSTAGHTEAFF	TGTGCCAGCAGCACCGCAGGGCATACTGAAGCTTTCTTT
TRBJ2-3	18	TRBV9	TRBD2	once	CASSEGLAGVRRTDTQYF	TGTGCCAGCAGCGAGGGACTAGCGGGAGTGAGGCGCACAGATACGCAGTATTTT
TRBJ2-2	18	TRBV6-2/TRBV6-3	-	-	CASTGGAVPVLNTGELFF	TGTGCCAGCACTGGGGGGGCGGTGCCTGTACTTAACACCGGGGAGCTGTTTTTT
TRBJ2-7	13	TRBV30	-	many	CAWSPSFPYEQYF	TGTGCCTGGAGCCCCTCGTTCCCATACGAGCAGTACTTC
TRBJ2-3	15	TRBV6-4	TRBD1	few	CASSDSTGGADTQYF	TGTGCCAGCAGTGACTCGACAGGGGGCGCAGATACGCAGTATTTT
TRBJ2-3	14	TRBV29-1	TRBD1	many	CSVDLQGSTDTQYF	TGCAGCGTTGACTTACAGGGGAGCACAGATACGCAGTATTTT
TRBJ2-1	15	TRBV19	TRBD2	few	CASRISGSTPNEQFF	TGTGCCAGTAGGATTAGCGGGAGTACCCCCAATGAGCAGTTCTTC
TRBJ1-2	15	TRBV7-2	-	many	CASSPRRDSDYGYTF	TGTGCCAGCAGCCCCCGCAGGGATTCGGACTATGGCTACACCTTC
TRBJ1-1	15	TRBV28	-	many	CASSHARVGITEAFF	TGTGCCAGCAGTCATGCAAGGGTAGGGATCACTGAAGCTTTCTTT
TRBJ2-7	13	TRBV20-1	TRBD1	many	CSVTTGLAYEQYF	TGCAGTGTCACGACAGGGCTGGCTTACGAGCAGTACTTC
TRBJ2-1	12	TRBV5-6	-	-	CASSLDPGSQFF	TGTGCCAGCAGCTTGGACCCGGGGTCCCAGTTCTTC
TRBJ2-3	16	TRBV7-9	-	few	CASSPLGATGTDTQYF	TGTGCCAGCAGCCCCCTCGGCGCGACCGGCACAGATACGCAGTATTTT
TRBJ2-7	13	TRBV28	TRBD1	-	CASRDRGGYEQYF	TGTGCCAGCCGGGACAGGGGCGGGTACGAGCAGTACTTC
TRBJ2-3	17	TRBV2	-	-	CASSEEVGRGETDTQYF	TGTGCCAGCAGTGAAGAAGTCGGCAGGGGGGAGACAGATACGCAGTATTTT
TRBJ2-3	16	TRBV30	TRBD2	many	CAWRRLAGGSTDTQYF	TGTGCCTGGAGGCGACTAGCGGGAGGGAGCACAGATACGCAGTATTTT
TRBJ2-5	15	TRBV4-1	TRBD2	many	CASSLSAGAQETQYF	TGCGCCAGCAGCCTTTCAGCGGGAGCCCAAGAGACCCAGTACTTC
TRBJ2-1	14	TRBV14	-	-	CASSLKGLLNEQFF	TGTGCCAGCAGCCTAAAGGGACTCCTCAATGAGCAGTTCTTC
TRBJ1-2	14	TRBV7-2	-	few	CASSLVGTTEGYTF	TGTGCCAGCAGCTTAGTAGGGACAACGGAAGGCTACACCTTC
TRBJ1-1	13	TRBV28	-	many	CASSLARETEAFF	TGTGCCAGCAGTTTAGCTCGGGAGACTGAAGCTTTCTTT
TRBJ2-7	14	TRBV20-1	TRBD1	many	CSAPRGTGYYEQYF	TGCAGTGCCCCAAGGGGGACAGGGTATTACGAGCAGTACTTC
TRBJ1-4	13	TRBV10-3	-	few	CAISSNFNEKLFF	TGTGCCATCAGCTCGAACTTTAATGAAAAACTGTTTTTT
TRBJ2-5	12	TRBV7-8	-	many	CASSPSRETQYF	TGTGCCAGCAGCCCATCCAGGGAGACCCAGTACTTC
TRBJ1-1	14	TRBV28	-	many	CASSINLGNTEAFF	TGTGCCAGCAGTATAAATCTCGGGAACACTGAAGCTTTCTTT
TRBJ2-5	15	TRBV5-1	-	few	CASSLERQGRETQYF	TGCGCCAGCAGCTTGGAGAGGCAGGGACGAGAGACCCAGTACTTC
TRBJ2-1	13	TRBV2	-	many	CASSGQVLYEQFF	TGTGCCAGCAGTGGACAGGTTTTGTATGAGCAGTTCTTC
TRBJ2-7	15	TRBV7-9	TRBD2	many	CASSPPGTRTYEQYF	TGTGCCAGCAGCCCCCCGGGGACTAGGACCTACGAGCAGTACTTC